This T cell receptor (beta chain) was obtained from a study of radiation and T cells in renal cell carcinoma. Study-level points and caveats: Without pretreatment biopsies, baseline tumor clonotype presence was undetermined.

Some clones are missing from TCRdb's copy, which holds only in-frame ones; the method was immunoSEQ multiplex PCR. Seen here are about 130,000 clones, around 81% observed once, and the top ten hold around 6.1%. Sample time point: blood 2 weeks post-SBRT. Indicated treatment: 15 Gy SBRT to primary tumor, nephrectomy 4 weeks later. Germline CDR1 is MNHNS and CDR2 is SASEGT. The length of the CDR3 is 16 residues. Trimming pared 3 bases from V and 0 bases from J, leaving 12 bases between. With respect to this clone: Its antigen is as yet unknown.

The input for sequencing was blood, taken from a patient whose treatment included radiotherapy and nephrectomy. The chain recombines TRBV6-1 with TRBJ1-5, with TRBD1 as a possible D gene (5 bases). This clonotype was obtained from a man between 50 and 59 years old with renal cell carcinoma. The CDR3 DNA reads as TGTGCCAGCAGTGAGGTGGGAGGGGCTAGCAATCAGCCCCAGCATTTT. Its protein product is CASSEVGGASNQPQHF.